This section outlines one T cell receptor (beta chain) sequence together with its context. This CDR3 is 14 amino acids long. Trimming shortened V by 7 bases and J by 7 bases, and 17 bases separated the two germline ends. Germline V gene data show CDR1 as SGHDN and CDR2 as FVKESK. The data are from a study of blood T cell repertoires in COVID-19. Authors' processing steps: Cell counts per sample came from amplifying reference gene primers. Here immunoSEQ multiplex PCR was the method, and the copy in TCRdb shows in-frame clones only, minus some. V, J and clone size are taken as reported in that table, and D and trimming were inferred from the DNA itself. The sample shows a few hundred thousand clones, roughly 90% of them seen only once.

The TCR sequence derives from a woman aged 25 to 39 who had recovered from COVID-19. The chain links TRBV14 to TRBJ2-1; tentative D call: TRBD1 (5 bases). Sample: PBMCs or T cells enriched from blood (not recorded which). The CDR3 here is CASTFLVGANEQFF. The CDR3 DNA reads as TGTGCCAGCACCTTCCTGGTAGGGGCGAATGAGCAGTTCTTC.